A single sample gave rise to the 22 T cell receptor beta chains below, sequenced in a study of cytomegalovirus exposure and HLA in healthy donors. The PCR contained 60 Vbeta and 13 Jbeta primers. Profiling relied on immunoSEQ multiplex PCR, and the TCRdb table lists in-frame clones only, not all of them. The sample includes more than 150,000 clones, 80% of them seen just once. What was sequenced was PBMCs. The receptor set was obtained from a girl between 10 and 17 years old in good health and CMV-seropositive.

The chain is built from TRBV5-4 and TRBJ1-1; no reliable D call. This CDR3 is built from 13 residues. Trimming pared 1 base from V and 1 base from J, leaving 5 bases between. Germline V gives CDR1 SGHNT, CDR2 YYREEE (reference sequence). The chain's CDR3 is CASSLPQNTEAFF. CDR3 DNA: TGTGCCAGCAGCTTGCCCCAGAACACTGAAGCTTTCTTT.

The chain employs TRBV19 and TRBJ1-5; tentative D call: TRBD1 (5 bases). Germline V gene data show CDR1 as LNHDA and CDR2 as SQIVND (reference sequence). This CDR3 spans 15 amino acids. The germline V and J ends were trimmed by 5 bases and 7 bases, with 18 bases remaining between them. The CDR3 here is CASSPRQSRTQPQHF. CDR3 coding DNA: TGTGCCAGTAGTCCCCGACAGAGCCGTACGCAGCCCCAGCATTTT.

V gene TRBV5-5 combines with J gene TRBJ2-1; a weak D match, TRBD2 (5 bases). Trimming removed 4 bases at V and 4 bases at J, with 18 bases between. In germline, CDR1 is SGHKS, CDR2 YYEKEE (reference sequence). The CDR3 runs 16 residues. CDR3 in DNA: TGTGCCAGCAGCCCCGGACTTGCGAGCGGATACAATGAGCAGTTCTTC. Amino acid sequence: CASSPGLASGYNEQFF.

The chain links TRBV6-6 to TRBJ2-3, with D perhaps matching TRBD1 (6 bases). The CDR3 totals 15 residues. Between the trimmed V and J ends, which lost 2 bases and 3 bases, there was a span of 12 bases. Germline lookup yields CDR1 MNHNY and CDR2 SVGAGI (reference sequence). As DNA, the CDR3 is TGTGCCAGCAGTTACCCTTTAGGGGGAACAGATACGCAGTATTTT. It is translated as CASSYPLGGTDTQYF.

This clone was found once. The V call is TRBV5-1, the J call TRBJ2-1; 12 bases match TRBD2. V was clipped by 3 bases and J by 0 bases; unmatched bases: 4. This CDR3 has 17 amino acids. From germline, CDR1 is SGHRS and CDR2 YFSETQ. DNA for the CDR3: TGCGCCAGCAGCTGGACTAGCGGGGTGAGCTCCTACAATGAGCAGTTCTTC. This codes for CASSWTSGVSSYNEQFF.

This chain connects TRBV7-6 to TRBJ2-5; D unclear. The V gene's germline CDR1 is SGHVS and CDR2 FNYEAQ. The ends were cut back, 10 bases at V and 3 bases at J, with 15 bases in the middle. The CDR3 covers 13 residues. CDR3 protein: CATREAPKETQYF. The CDR3 DNA reads TGTGCCACGCGTGAGGCCCCAAAAGAGACCCAGTACTTC.

In regard to this clone: Because it lacks the conserved phenylalanine or tryptophan at the end, this CDR3 is likely a read error. The chain uses TRBV5-1 and TRBJ2-6; 7 bases match TRBD1. With 5 bases clipped from V and 0 bases from J, the junction kept 8 bases outside the gene matches. This CDR3 spans 17 amino acids. From germline, CDR1 is SGHRS and CDR2 YFSETQ. In nucleotides, the CDR3 is TGCGCCAGCAGTGTCCGGACAGGCGCCTCTGGGGCCAACGTCCTGACTTCC. Amino acid sequence: CASSVRTGASGANVLTS.

Here the CDR3 reads CASSLHSGTTTQYF. CDR3 nucleotide sequence: TGTGCCAGCAGCTTACATTCCGGGACTACGACCCAGTACTTC. The chain employs TRBV11-3 and TRBJ2-5; 7 bases align to TRBD2. The CDR3 covers 14 residues. Germline values: CDR1 SGHNT, CDR2 YENEEA. The V gene end was trimmed by 2 bases and the J gene end by 7 bases; junction bases not matched to a gene: 7. Looking up the rest from reference TRBV11-3 and TRBJ2-5 gives the full variable domain: EAGVVQSPRYKIIEKKQPVAFWCNPISGHNTLYWYLQNLGQGPELLIRYENEEAVDDSQLPKDRFSAERLKGVDSTLKIQPAELGDSAVYLCASSLHSGTTTQYFGPGTRLLVL.

This clone occurred once. CDR3 residues: CASSLVTSGYSYNEQFF. CDR3 DNA: TGTGCCAGCAGCTTAGTTACTAGCGGGTATTCCTACAATGAGCAGTTCTTC. The chain is built from TRBV7-8 and TRBJ2-1; 9 bases match TRBD2. The CDR3 is made up of 17 amino acids. Trimming cost V 1 base and J 1 base; bases outside gene matches: 5. The germline gives CDR1 SGHVS, CDR2 FQNEAQ.

The chain combines TRBV5-1 with TRBJ1-2; no reliable D call. CDR1 is SGHRS, CDR2 YFSETQ, per germline. The ends were cut back, 0 bases at V and 8 bases at J, with 8 bases in the middle. The CDR3 is 12 residues long. CDR3 residues: CASSLAGGGYTF. In DNA, the CDR3 is TGCGCCAGCAGCTTGGCCGGAGGGGGCTACACCTTC.

J is TRBJ1-1 and V is TRBV29-1; a possible D gene is TRBD1 (5 bases). The V gene lost 7 bases and the J gene lost 1 base, with 10 bases spanning the gap. The CDR3 spans 12 residues. The V gene's germline CDR1 is SQVTM and CDR2 ANQGSEA. The CDR3 is CSASGGNTEAFF. DNA of the CDR3: TGCAGCGCCTCCGGGGGGAACACTGAAGCTTTCTTT.

The chain joins TRBV15 to TRBJ2-2, with TRBD2 matching over 7 bases. CDR1 and CDR2 (germline): LNHNV, YYDKDF (reference sequence). With V trimmed by 4 bases and J by 3 bases, 11 bases remained unmatched. This CDR3 spans 17 amino acids. The DNA of the CDR3 is TGTGCCACCAGCACCGAGGAAAAGGGACTATACACCGGGGAGCTGTTTTTT. Amino acids: CATSTEEKGLYTGELFF.

The chain carries TRBV6-1 and TRBJ2-5; 14 bases align to TRBD2. V dropped 10 bases and J dropped 5; count of bases not matched to a gene: 9. CDR3 size: 15 residues. Germline V gene data show CDR1 as MNHNS and CDR2 as SASEGT. The DNA for the CDR3 is TGTGCCACGCTGGGACTAGCGGGAGCCCGGGAGACCCAGTACTTC. Amino acids: CATLGLAGARETQYF.

In the case of this clone: The same CDR3 also results from other DNA sequences found in this sample. V and J are TRBV5-1 and TRBJ2-1, with 7 bases aligning to TRBD2. The V gene's germline CDR1 is SGHRS and CDR2 YFSETQ. The CDR3 has 15 amino acids. With 0 bases clipped from V and 4 bases from J, the junction kept 4 bases outside the gene matches. As DNA, the CDR3 is TGCGCCAGCAGCTTGGAAGCGGGACTTTACAATGAGCAGTTCTTC. Translated, it gives CASSLEAGLYNEQFF.

The chain has TRBV7-2 and TRBJ2-1; no clear D gene. The V gene's germline CDR1 is SGHTA and CDR2 FQGNSA. The CDR3 spans 15 residues. V gave up 5 bases and J gave up 1 base, with 12 bases separating them. The CDR3 nucleotides read TGTGCCAGCAGCCAGAGACAAGATTCCTACAATGAGCAGTTCTTC. Encoded protein: CASSQRQDSYNEQFF.

The V call is TRBV10-3, the J call TRBJ1-1; 7 bases are shared with TRBD1. Germline V gene sequence: CDR1 ENHRY, CDR2 SYGVKD. This CDR3 spans 16 amino acids. With V trimmed by 6 bases and J by 5 bases, 15 bases remained unmatched. In DNA, the CDR3 is TGTGCCATCAGCCCCCTCGAGGGGGCCGGTAATACTGAAGCTTTCTTT. Protein product: CAISPLEGAGNTEAFF.

CDR3 sequence reads: CASSEDYGYTF. The DNA of the CDR3 is TGTGCCAGCAGTGAGGATTATGGCTACACCTTC. The J gene is TRBJ1-2, the V gene TRBV28; D ambiguous. V was clipped by 5 bases and J by 5 bases, with 6 bases between them. The CDR3 covers 11 residues. The germline gives CDR1 MDHEN, CDR2 SYDVKM.

This chain connects TRBV7-6 to TRBJ2-1; 7 bases are a match to TRBD2. CDR3 length: 14 amino acids. V was clipped by 4 bases and J by 9 bases; unmatched bases: 9. Germline V lookup: CDR1 SGHVS, CDR2 FNYEAQ. The chain's CDR3 is CASSSGGSSGEQFF. The CDR3 DNA reads as TGTGCCAGCAGCTCCGGCGGGAGTAGCGGTGAGCAGTTCTTC.

The chain is built from TRBV6-6 and TRBJ2-3; tentative D call: TRBD2 (5 bases). The ends were cut back, 0 bases at V and 0 bases at J, with 7 bases in the middle. Germline-derived CDR1 and CDR2 are MNHNY and SVGAGI (reference sequence). This CDR3 is built from 15 residues. CDR3 region: CASSYSRGSTDTQYF. The CDR3 nucleotides are TGTGCCAGCAGTTACTCCCGAGGGAGCACAGATACGCAGTATTTT.

This chain connects TRBV6-4 to TRBJ1-2, with 10 bases lining up with TRBD1. Germline CDR1 reads MRHNA; CDR2 reads SNTAGT. There are 13 residues in the CDR3. The V gene end was trimmed by 6 bases and the J gene end by 8 bases; junction bases not matched to a gene: 6. Here the CDR3 DNA reads TGTGCCAGCAGCCGGGACAGGGGATACGGCTACACCTTC. Encoded protein: CASSRDRGYGYTF.

The chain couples TRBV7-9 to TRBJ1-1, with D perhaps TRBD1 (5 bases). The CDR3 runs 15 residues. Germline CDR1 and CDR2: SEHNR and FQNEAQ (reference sequence). The germline V and J ends were trimmed by 3 bases and 3 bases, with 14 bases remaining between them. The chain's CDR3 is CASSFEWGGDTEAFF. CDR3 bases: TGTGCCAGCAGCTTCGAATGGGGCGGGGACACTGAAGCTTTCTTT.

The gene calls are TRBV13 and TRBJ2-2; 10 bases agree with TRBD2. Per the germline V gene, CDR1 is PRHDT and CDR2 is FYEKMQ (reference sequence). The trim removed 7 bases at V and 7 bases at J, leaving 9 bases unmatched. The CDR3 totals 15 residues. DNA of the CDR3: TGTGCCAGCAACCAAGCGGGAGGGTTGATCGGGGAGCTGTTTTTT. It is translated as CASNQAGGLIGELFF. Based on the CDR3 plus reference TRBV13 and TRBJ2-2, the full variable domain is AAGVIQSPRHLIKEKRETATLKCYPIPRHDTVYWYQQGPGQDPQFLISFYEKMQSDKGSIPDRFSAQQFSDYHSELNMSSLELGDSALYFCASNQAGGLIGELFFGEGSRLTVL.